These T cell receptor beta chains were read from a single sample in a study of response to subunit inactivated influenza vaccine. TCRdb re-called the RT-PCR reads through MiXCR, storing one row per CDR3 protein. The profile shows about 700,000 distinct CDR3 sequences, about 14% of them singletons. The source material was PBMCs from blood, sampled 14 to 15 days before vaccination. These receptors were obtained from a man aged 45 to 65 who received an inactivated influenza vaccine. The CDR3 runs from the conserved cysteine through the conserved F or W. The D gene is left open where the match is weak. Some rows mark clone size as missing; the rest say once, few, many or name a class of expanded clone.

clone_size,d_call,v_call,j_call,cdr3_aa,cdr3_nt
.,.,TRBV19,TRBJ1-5,CASSNGPGGRKQPQHF,TGTGCCAGTAGTAATGGTCCCGGTGGCAGAAAACAGCCCCAGCATTTT
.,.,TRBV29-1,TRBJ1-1,CSAKVNTEAFF,TGCAGCGCCAAGGTGAACACTGAAGCTTTCTTT
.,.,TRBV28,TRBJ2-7,CASRTHREGGYEQYF,TGTGCCAGCAGAACACACAGGGAAGGTGGTTACGAGCAGTACTTC
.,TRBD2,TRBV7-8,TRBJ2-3,CASSSRIAGGVSTDTQYF,TGTGCCAGCAGCTCCCGGATAGCGGGAGGGGTTTCCACAGATACGCAGTATTTT
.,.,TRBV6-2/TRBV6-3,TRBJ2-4,CASSPGTMKNIQYF,TGTGCCAGCAGCCCCGGGACAATGAAAAACATTCAGTACTTC
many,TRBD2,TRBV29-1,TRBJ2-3,CSVVLAVSTDTQYF,TGCAGCGTTGTACTAGCGGTTAGCACAGATACGCAGTATTTT
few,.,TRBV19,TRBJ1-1,CASSTTPNVNTEAFF,TGTGCCAGTAGTACCACACCAAACGTGAACACTGAAGCTTTCTTT
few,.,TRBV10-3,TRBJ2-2,CATGVAGNTGELFF,TGTGCCACGGGGGTGGCTGGTAACACCGGGGAGCTGTTTTTT
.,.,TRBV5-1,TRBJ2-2,CASTVDRANTGELFF,TGCGCCAGCACAGTAGACCGGGCGAACACCGGGGAGCTGTTTTTT
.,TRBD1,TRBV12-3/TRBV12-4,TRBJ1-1,CASSAGGSLNTEAFF,TGTGCCAGCAGTGCAGGGGGGAGCTTGAACACTGAAGCTTTCTTT